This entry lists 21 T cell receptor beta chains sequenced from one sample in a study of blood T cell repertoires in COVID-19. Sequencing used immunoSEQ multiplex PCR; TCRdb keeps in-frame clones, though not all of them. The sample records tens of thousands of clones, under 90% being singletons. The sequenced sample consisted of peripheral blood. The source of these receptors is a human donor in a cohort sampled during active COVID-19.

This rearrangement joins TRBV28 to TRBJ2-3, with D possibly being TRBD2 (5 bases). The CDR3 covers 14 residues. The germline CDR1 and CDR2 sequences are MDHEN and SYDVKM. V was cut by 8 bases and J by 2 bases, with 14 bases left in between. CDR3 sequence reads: CASQPAGVTDTQYF. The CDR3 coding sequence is TGTGCCAGCCAACCCGCCGGGGTCACAGATACGCAGTATTTT. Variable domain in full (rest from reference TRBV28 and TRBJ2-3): DVKVTQSSRYLVKRTGEKVFLECVQDMDHENMFWYRQDPGLGLRLIYFSYDVKMKEKGDIPEGYSVSREKKERFSLILESASTNQTSMYLCASQPAGVTDTQYFGPGTRLTVL.

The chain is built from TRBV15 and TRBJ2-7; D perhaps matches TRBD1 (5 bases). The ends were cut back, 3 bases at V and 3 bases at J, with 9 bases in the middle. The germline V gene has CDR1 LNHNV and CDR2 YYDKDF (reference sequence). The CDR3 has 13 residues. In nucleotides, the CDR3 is TGTGCCACCAGCAGGCAGACAGACTACGAGCAGTACTTC. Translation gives CATSRQTDYEQYF.

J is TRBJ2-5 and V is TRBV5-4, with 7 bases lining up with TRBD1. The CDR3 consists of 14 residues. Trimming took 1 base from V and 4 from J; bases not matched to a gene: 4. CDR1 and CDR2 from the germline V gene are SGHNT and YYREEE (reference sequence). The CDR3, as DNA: TGTGCCAGCAGCTTGTCTGCAGGGGGAGAGACCCAGTACTTC. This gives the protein CASSLSAGGETQYF.

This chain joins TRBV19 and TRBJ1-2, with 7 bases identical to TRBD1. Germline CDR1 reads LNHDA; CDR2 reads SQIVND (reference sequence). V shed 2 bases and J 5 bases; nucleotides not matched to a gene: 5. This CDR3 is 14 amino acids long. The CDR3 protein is CASSITAGGYGYTF. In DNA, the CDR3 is TGTGCCAGTAGTATAACGGCAGGGGGATATGGCTACACCTTC.

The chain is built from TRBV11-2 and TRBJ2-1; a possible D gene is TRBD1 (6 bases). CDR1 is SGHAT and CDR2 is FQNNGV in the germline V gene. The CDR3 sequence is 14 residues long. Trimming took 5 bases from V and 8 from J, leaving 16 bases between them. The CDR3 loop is CASSAENREHEQFF. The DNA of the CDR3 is TGTGCCAGCAGCGCTGAAAACAGGGAACATGAGCAGTTCTTC.

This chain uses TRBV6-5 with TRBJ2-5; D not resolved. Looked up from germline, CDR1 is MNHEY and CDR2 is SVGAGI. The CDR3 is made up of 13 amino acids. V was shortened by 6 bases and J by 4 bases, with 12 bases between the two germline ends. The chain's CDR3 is CASRIEVGETQYF. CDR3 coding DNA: TGTGCCAGCAGGATTGAGGTCGGAGAGACCCAGTACTTC.

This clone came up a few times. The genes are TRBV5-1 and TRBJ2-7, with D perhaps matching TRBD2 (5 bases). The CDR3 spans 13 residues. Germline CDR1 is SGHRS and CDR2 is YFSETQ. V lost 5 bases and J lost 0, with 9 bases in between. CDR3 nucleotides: TGCGCCAGCAGGGCGAGCGGCTCCTACGAGCAGTACTTC. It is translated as CASRASGSYEQYF.

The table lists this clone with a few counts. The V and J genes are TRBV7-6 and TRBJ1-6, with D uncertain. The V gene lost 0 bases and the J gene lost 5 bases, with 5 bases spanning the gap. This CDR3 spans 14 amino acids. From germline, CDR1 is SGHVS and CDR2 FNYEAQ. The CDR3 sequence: CASSLAADNSPLHF. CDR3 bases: TGTGCCAGCAGCTTAGCCGCAGATAATTCACCCCTCCACTTT.

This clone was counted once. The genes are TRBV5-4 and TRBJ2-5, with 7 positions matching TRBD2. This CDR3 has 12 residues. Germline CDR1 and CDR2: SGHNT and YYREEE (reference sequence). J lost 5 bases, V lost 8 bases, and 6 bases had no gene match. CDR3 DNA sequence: TGTGCCAGTTCGCGGGGGTGGGAGACCCAGTACTTC. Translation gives CASSRGWETQYF.

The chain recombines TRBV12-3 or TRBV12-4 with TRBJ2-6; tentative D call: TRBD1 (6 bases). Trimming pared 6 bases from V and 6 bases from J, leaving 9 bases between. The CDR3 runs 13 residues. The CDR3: CASSSGQANVLTF. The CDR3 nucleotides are TGTGCCAGCAGCTCGGGACAGGCCAACGTCCTGACTTTC.

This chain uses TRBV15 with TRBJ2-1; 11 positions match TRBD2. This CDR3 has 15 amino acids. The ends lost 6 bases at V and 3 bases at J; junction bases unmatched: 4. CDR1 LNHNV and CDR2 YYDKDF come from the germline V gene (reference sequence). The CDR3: CATSASGGFYNEQFF. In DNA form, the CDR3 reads TGTGCCACCAGTGCTAGCGGGGGGTTCTACAATGAGCAGTTCTTC.

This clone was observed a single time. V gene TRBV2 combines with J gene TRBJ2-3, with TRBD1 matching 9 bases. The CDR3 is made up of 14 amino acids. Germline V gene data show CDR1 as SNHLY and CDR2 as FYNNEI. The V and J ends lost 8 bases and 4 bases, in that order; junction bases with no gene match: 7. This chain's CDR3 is CASLGTGIADTQYF. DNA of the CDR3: TGTGCCAGCCTCGGGACAGGGATAGCAGATACGCAGTATTTT.

The CDR3 region has the DNA TGTGCCAGCAGCTTAGATCATACGGGACTAGCGGGACCCTGGGTGGCCCAGTACTTC. Translating gives CASSLDHTGLAGPWVAQYF. The genes are TRBV11-2 and TRBJ2-5; 13 positions match TRBD2. The V gene's germline CDR1 is SGHAT and CDR2 FQNNGV. This CDR3 contains 19 residues. Trimming cost V 0 bases and J 9 bases; bases outside gene matches: 16.

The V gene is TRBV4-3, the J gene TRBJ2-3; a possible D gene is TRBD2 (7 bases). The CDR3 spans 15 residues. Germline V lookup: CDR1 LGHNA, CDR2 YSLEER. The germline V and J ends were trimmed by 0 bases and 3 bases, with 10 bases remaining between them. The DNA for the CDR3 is TGCGCCAGCAGCCAAGATGAGGGGGGGACAGATACGCAGTATTTT. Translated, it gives CASSQDEGGTDTQYF.

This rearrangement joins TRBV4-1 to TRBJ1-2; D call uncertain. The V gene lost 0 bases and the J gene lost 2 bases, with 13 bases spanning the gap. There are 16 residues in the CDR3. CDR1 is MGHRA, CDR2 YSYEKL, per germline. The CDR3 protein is CASSQDNTFPNYGYTF. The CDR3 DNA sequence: TGCGCCAGCAGCCAAGATAATACTTTTCCGAACTATGGCTACACCTTC.

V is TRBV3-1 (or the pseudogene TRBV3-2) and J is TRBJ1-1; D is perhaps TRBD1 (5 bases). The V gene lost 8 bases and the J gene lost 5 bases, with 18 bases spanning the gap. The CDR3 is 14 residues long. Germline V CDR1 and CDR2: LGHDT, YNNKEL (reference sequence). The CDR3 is CASHDSLQGTEAFF. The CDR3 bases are TGTGCCAGCCATGACAGTCTTCAAGGGACTGAAGCTTTCTTT.

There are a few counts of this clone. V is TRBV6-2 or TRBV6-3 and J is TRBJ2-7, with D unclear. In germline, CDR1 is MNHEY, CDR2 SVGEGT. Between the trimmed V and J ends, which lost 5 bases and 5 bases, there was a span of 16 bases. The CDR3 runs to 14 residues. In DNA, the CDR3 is TGTGCCAGCAGTACAAACATCTCTCCGCACGAGCAGTACTTC. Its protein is CASSTNISPHEQYF.

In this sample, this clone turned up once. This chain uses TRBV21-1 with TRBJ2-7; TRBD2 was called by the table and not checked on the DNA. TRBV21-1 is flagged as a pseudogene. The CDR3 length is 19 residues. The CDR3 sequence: CASSDRLAGERVPSYEQYF. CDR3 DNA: TGTGCCAGCAGCGATCGTCTAGCGGGAGAGAGAGTTCCCTCCTACGAGCAGTACTTC.

The CDR3 sequence: CASSSLLAIGGEQYF. CDR3 DNA: TGTGCCAGCAGCTCGCTACTAGCGATTGGGGGCGAGCAGTACTTC. The chain employs TRBV11-2 and TRBJ2-7, with 7 bases identical to TRBD2. CDR1 is SGHAT, CDR2 FQNNGV, per germline. V lost 4 bases to trimming and J lost 6 bases; unmatched junction nucleotides: 12. The CDR3 has 15 amino acids.

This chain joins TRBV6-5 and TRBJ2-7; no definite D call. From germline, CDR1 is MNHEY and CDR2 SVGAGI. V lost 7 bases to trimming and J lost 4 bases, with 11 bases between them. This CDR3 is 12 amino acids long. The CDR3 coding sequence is TGTGCCAGCACAGGTCAAACTTACGAGCAGTACTTC. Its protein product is CASTGQTYEQYF.

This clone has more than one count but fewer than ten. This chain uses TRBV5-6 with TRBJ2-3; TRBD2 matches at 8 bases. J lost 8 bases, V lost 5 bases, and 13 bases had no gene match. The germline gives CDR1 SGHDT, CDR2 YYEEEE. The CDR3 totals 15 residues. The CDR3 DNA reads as TGTGCCAGCAGTCATAGCGGGGACCGCCGGGGTACGCAGTATTTT. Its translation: CASSHSGDRRGTQYF.